A selection of T cell receptor beta chains follows, all from one sample in a study of T-cell reconstitution after alpha-beta-depleted transplantation in children. TCRdb independently ran MiXCR on the PCR reads; one entry per CDR3 protein. The profile covers approximately 630,000 distinct CDR3 sequences, with 13% appearing a single time and around 0.76% taken by the ten largest. The material was PBMCs, obtained before TCRalphabeta/CD19-depleted stem cell transplant. These receptors originate from a girl aged 2 to 9 with congenital amegakaryocytic thrombocytopenia, due to receive a stem cell transplant. CDR3s include the opening cysteine and the closing phenylalanine or tryptophan. A D gene is named only where the DNA matches it firmly. Size is omitted from some rows. Given values are once, few, many or a class for expanded clones.

size,J,V,D,DNA,CDR3
many,TRBJ2-1,TRBV20-1,TRBD1,TGCAGTACGAACAGGGGCCGGAGCTCCTACAATGAGCAGTTCTTC,CSTNRGRSSYNEQFF
many,TRBJ1-1,TRBV11-2,.,TGTGCCAGCAGCCTAGGGGTTAGGACACAGAACACTGAAGCTTTCTTT,CASSLGVRTQNTEAFF
few,TRBJ2-4,TRBV3-1,.,TGTGCCAGCAGATCCGGGCCCAAAAACATTCAGTACTTC,CASRSGPKNIQYF
many,TRBJ2-7,TRBV29-1,.,TGCAGCGTTGAAGGGCAGTCCGAGCAGTACTTC,CSVEGQSEQYF
many,TRBJ1-2,TRBV12-3/TRBV12-4,.,TGTGCCAGCAGTTTGACTTGGCAGGGACCCTATGGCTACACCTTC,CASSLTWQGPYGYTF
few,TRBJ1-3,TRBV20-1,.,TGCAGTGCTAGAGGGGGGGCATCGCCTGGCCTCTCTGGAAACACCATATATTTT,CSARGGASPGLSGNTIYF
few,TRBJ2-2,TRBV4-1,.,TGCGCCAGCAGCCAAGATATCCGCGGGGAGCTGTTTTTT,CASSQDIRGELFF
many,TRBJ2-3,TRBV12-5,.,TGTGCTAGTGGTTTGGCTTTCAGCACAGATACGCAGTATTTT,CASGLAFSTDTQYF
few,TRBJ2-7,TRBV20-1,.,TGCAGTGCGGGAGTGTCAGGGACCATGGAGCAGTACTTC,CSAGVSGTMEQYF
few,TRBJ2-2,TRBV19,.,TGTGCCAGTAGTATTTACCCTCCAACCGGGGAGCTGTTTTTT,CASSIYPPTGELFF
.,TRBJ2-1,TRBV12-3/TRBV12-4,.,TGTGCCAGCCTGGGGGCTTCCAATGAGCAGTTCTTC,CASLGASNEQFF